The 13 T cell receptor beta chains below were found in one sample sequenced in a study of blood T cell repertoires in COVID-19 (dated by TCRdb to about 2020). The library was made by the immunoSEQ multiplex PCR assay. In TCRdb, the immuneACCESS table is reduced to in-frame sequences with V and J assigned. These tables do not hold every clone; where another copy was compared, an unresolved V gene accounts for under half, and the others remain unexplained. Here the sample has around 50,000 clones; 88% occur a single time. Clones ranked in the top ten supply just over 9.5% of the sample. Sequenced input: peripheral blood. The receptors were gathered from a man aged 50-60 years with active COVID-19.

The rearrangement links TRBV5-1 to TRBJ2-7, with D unclear. The CDR3 is made up of 14 amino acids. CDR1 and CDR2 from the germline V gene are SGHRS and YFSETQ. The ends were cut back, 1 base at V and 6 bases at J, with 14 bases in the middle. Here the CDR3 reads CASSLSVYRGEQYF. In nucleotides, the CDR3 is TGCGCCAGCAGCTTGTCCGTCTATCGAGGCGAGCAGTACTTC.

The rearrangement links TRBV5-6 to TRBJ1-2; possibly TRBD1 for D (5 bases). The CDR3 spans 13 residues. CDR1 and CDR2 from the germline V gene are SGHDT and YYEEEE. Trimming pared 2 bases from V and 6 bases from J, leaving 11 bases between. The CDR3, as DNA: TGTGCCAGCAGCTTTCGTACGGGGGATGGCTACACCTTC. It codes for CASSFRTGDGYTF. Variable domain in full (rest from reference TRBV5-6 and TRBJ1-2): DAGVTQSPTHLIKTRGQQVTLRCSPKSGHDTVSWYQQALGQGPQFIFQYYEEEERQRGNFPDRFSGHQFPNYSSELNVNALLLGDSALYLCASSFRTGDGYTFGSGTRLTVV.

This clone was seen a single time. The chain combines TRBV7-2 with TRBJ1-3; 9 nucleotides align to TRBD1. This CDR3 region has 16 residues. V shed 0 bases and J 4 bases; nucleotides not matched to a gene: 4. The germline CDR1 and CDR2 sequences are SGHTA and FQGNSA. CDR3 sequence: CASSLAGTGSGNTIYF. The CDR3 region has the DNA TGTGCCAGCAGCTTAGCCGGGACAGGGAGCGGAAACACCATATATTTT.

For this clone: An end of the junction does not agree with germline; a read error may underlie this. The J gene is TRBJ2-3, the V gene TRBV7-7; the match to TRBD2 covers 7 bases. Per germline, CDR1 SSHAT and CDR2 FNYEAQ (reference sequence). The CDR3 is 15 amino acids. CDR3 nucleotides: TGTGCTAGCAGCGCCGGCCCGAGCGGGGCAGATACGCAGTATTTT. Amino acids: CASSAGPSGADTQYF.

In this sample, this clone is medium-sized. The chain combines TRBV21-1 with TRBJ1-2. TRBV21-1 is a recognized pseudogene. The CDR3 is 13 amino acids. The CDR3 nucleotides read TGTGCCAGCAGCAAATGGGAGGGTTCTGGCTACACCTTC. It specifies CASSKWEGSGYTF.

The gene calls are TRBV5-1 and TRBJ2-5; unclear D gene. This CDR3 region has 12 residues. CDR1 and CDR2 (germline): SGHRS, YFSETQ. V was trimmed by 3 bases and J by 5 bases, leaving 8 bases between them. CDR3 sequence reads: CASSSPGETQYF. The CDR3 DNA is TGCGCCAGCAGCTCGCCCGGGGAGACCCAGTACTTC.

The V and J genes are TRBV12-5 and TRBJ1-1; a possible D gene is TRBD1 (5 bases). Trimming cost V 3 bases and J 8 bases, with 13 bases left between them. The germline V gene encodes CDR1 LGHNT and CDR2 FRNRAP. The CDR3 covers 13 residues. The CDR3 DNA sequence: TGTGCTAGTGGTTTTAGGGGTAATAGAGAAGCTTTCTTT. This codes for CASGFRGNREAFF.

The sample holds a few counts of this clone. The rearrangement uses TRBV7-2 and TRBJ2-7, with 12 bases matching TRBD2. The CDR3 totals 15 residues. In germline, CDR1 is SGHTA, CDR2 FQGNSA. V dropped 5 bases and J dropped 4; count of bases not matched to a gene: 6. CDR3 loop: CASSLRTSGAYEQYF. In DNA form, the CDR3 reads TGTGCCAGCAGCCTCCGGACTAGCGGGGCGTACGAGCAGTACTTC.

V usage is TRBV5-1 and J usage is TRBJ2-3; D might be TRBD1 (5 bases). The CDR3 is made up of 14 amino acids. Germline lookup yields CDR1 SGHRS and CDR2 YFSETQ. V was clipped by 7 bases and J by 5 bases, with 17 bases between them. The DNA of the CDR3 is TGCGCCAGCGCTCCAGGGTCCGTGGGAGATACGCAGTATTTT. Translated, it gives CASAPGSVGDTQYF. Together with reference TRBV5-1 and TRBJ2-3, the CDR3 gives the full variable domain: KAGVTQTPRYLIKTRGQQVTLSCSPISGHRSVSWYQQTPGQGLQFLFEYFSETQRNKGNFPGRFSGRQFSNSRSEMNVSTLELGDSALYLCASAPGSVGDTQYFGPGTRLTVL.

This chain joins TRBV5-6 and TRBJ2-4; 10 bases are shared with TRBD1. There are 16 residues in the CDR3. V was pared by 1 base and J by 0 bases, with 1 base of the junction left unmatched. Germline V gives CDR1 SGHDT, CDR2 YYEEEE. The DNA for the CDR3 is TGTGCCAGCAGCTTGCGGGACAGGGGAGCCAAAAACATTCAGTACTTC. It is translated as CASSLRDRGAKNIQYF.

A single count supports this clone. The rearrangement joins TRBV7-2 to TRBJ2-3; maybe TRBD1 (6 bases). The CDR3 spans 17 residues. Germline V gives CDR1 SGHTA, CDR2 FQGNSA. The V end was cut by 2 bases, the J end by 4 bases, with 19 bases between. The CDR3 bases are TGTGCCAGCAGCTTATCCCCGAGGGGGAATCGCGCAGATACGCAGTATTTT. Protein: CASSLSPRGNRADTQYF.

The chain recombines TRBV28 with TRBJ1-4; D remains unclear. With 5 bases removed from V and 4 bases from J, the gap between germline ends came to 5 bases. This CDR3 spans 12 amino acids. Germline CDR1 reads MDHEN; CDR2 reads SYDVKM. In nucleotides, the CDR3 is TGTGCCAGCAGTCCATTTAATGAAAAACTGTTTTTT. This gives the protein CASSPFNEKLFF.

This chain uses TRBV5-6 with TRBJ1-5, with TRBD1 identical over 12 bases. Losses at the gene ends were 4 bases for V and 7 bases for J; bases not matched to a gene: 9. Looked up from germline, CDR1 is SGHDT and CDR2 is YYEEEE. This CDR3 region has 16 residues. The CDR3 nucleotides read TGTGCCAGCAGCGTGCGAGGGACAGGGGGCTACCAGCCCCAGCATTTT. Translation: CASSVRGTGGYQPQHF. Filled out from reference TRBV5-6 and TRBJ1-5, the complete variable domain reads DAGVTQSPTHLIKTRGQQVTLRCSPKSGHDTVSWYQQALGQGPQFIFQYYEEEERQRGNFPDRFSGHQFPNYSSELNVNALLLGDSALYLCASSVRGTGGYQPQHFGDGTRLSIL.